This T cell receptor (beta chain) derives from a study of OX40 agonist ivuxolimab in advanced cancers. Whole-study context: Six ivuxolimab dose levels, 0.01 to 10 mg/kg, were given intravenously every 2 weeks. Partial responses were observed in three patients, of whom one had hepatocellular carcinoma and two had cutaneous melanoma. Patients were roughly 87% male with ages roughly 20 to 90, mean roughly 55.

The CDR3 totals 13 residues. Trimming left V 3 bases short and J 6 bases short, with 11 bases between. From germline, CDR1 is MNHNY and CDR2 SVGAGI (reference sequence). This clone came up a few times. The antigen is undetermined. The repertoire was sequenced with immunoSEQ multiplex PCR; TCRdb's copy has only in-frame clones and lacks some. The table lists under 65,000 clones, approximately 93% of them singletons, with roughly 20% in the top ten. Overall study findings and caveats: Also present in some nonresponders was a low level of normalized T-cell clonal expansion.

The material was CD4+ or CD8+ T cells sorted from blood, obtained in a trial of the OX40 agonist ivuxolimab. The sequence derives from an adult with an advanced solid tumor such as melanoma, head and neck, liver or kidney cancer. This sequence joins TRBV6-6 and TRBJ1-2; D perhaps matches TRBD1 (5 bases). As DNA, the CDR3 is TGTGCCAGCAGTTATTTAGGGACTCATGGCTACACCTTC. It specifies CASSYLGTHGYTF.